Sequencing of this T cell receptor (beta chain) was carried out in a study of the immune and genomic landscape of osteosarcoma. Study background: Diagnosis ages spanned about 5-85 years, median roughly 28.

Osteosarcoma specimens were post-treatment primary, local recurrence and metastasis tumors from poor-prognosis patients. Sequenced by immunoSEQ multiplex PCR; TCRdb stores in-frame clones only, minus some. Of about 6,200 clones listed, about two thirds are singletons. This clone has a handful of counts. The V gene's germline CDR1 is LNHDA and CDR2 SQIVND (reference sequence). The CDR3 loop spans 14 amino acids. The V gene end was trimmed by 0 bases and the J gene end by 5 bases; junction bases not matched to a gene: 3. The rearrangement joins TRBV19 to TRBJ1-2; 7 positions match TRBD1. The clonotype was recovered from a human donor with osteosarcoma. The source material was osteosarcoma tumor tissue from the lung. The CDR3 region is CASSIEGQHYGYTF. The CDR3 DNA sequence: TGTGCCAGTAGTATAGAGGGACAGCATTATGGCTACACCTTC.